This T cell receptor beta chain was retrieved from a study of blood T cell repertoires in COVID-19. Study in general: T cells, B-cell-depleted T cells, or PBMCs provided the cDNA or gDNA that served as material.

The assay was immunoSEQ multiplex PCR, and TCRdb's table has in-frame clones only and misses some. Of over 600,000 clones listed, approximately 90% are singletons. This clone was detected a few times. Material for sequencing was peripheral blood. The TCR comes from a woman under 30 with acute or convalescent COVID-19.

The CDR3 DNA is TGTGCCAGCAGCGAGGGACAGGGTCGCTCACCCCTCCACTTT. This codes for CASSEGQGRSPLHF. This chain uses TRBV9 with TRBJ1-6; TRBD1 agrees at 9 bases. The CDR3 is 14 residues long. In germline, CDR1 is SGDLS, CDR2 YYNGEE. V was clipped by 3 bases and J by 10 bases; unmatched bases: 5.